These T cell receptor beta chains were read from a single sample in a study of regulatory T cells in long-lasting Graves disease. TCRdb itself ran the multiplex PCR reads through MiXCR, one entry per CDR3 protein. Of more than 400,000 distinct CDR3 sequences in the sample, about a sixth are singletons; the top ten hold roughly 10%. This sample also appeared in a second study, on T cells in Graves' hyperthyroidism and ophthalmopathy.

Here the sequenced sample was peripheral blood mononuclear cells (PBMCs), taken at new diagnosis, from a patient treated with antithyroid drugs. These receptor sequences come from a woman between 25 and 40 years old with Graves disease. CDR3s leave out the opening cysteine and the closing phenylalanine or tryptophan.

V gene	J gene	CDR3 protein
TRBV20-1	TRBJ1-5	SASRTVDQPQH
TRBV7-2	TRBJ2-1	ASSLGGGLSYNEQF
TRBV6-2/TRBV6-3	TRBJ2-3	ASSYSKPAGGYTDTQY
TRBV6-5	TRBJ2-1	ASSYGGSREVYNEQF
TRBV7-6	TRBJ2-5	ASSLGGELSETQY
TRBV6-2/TRBV6-3	TRBJ2-5	ASRGGRSQETQY
TRBV7-2	TRBJ2-7	ASSFGTYPYEQY
TRBV28	TRBJ2-1	ASSSVYNEQF
TRBV19	TRBJ2-7	ASSLRGRMVYEQY
TRBV7-2	TRBJ2-7	ASSRPVGGSYEQY